This TCR beta chain emerged from a study of blood T cell repertoires in COVID-19. Overall study: The United States, Italy and Spain provided the acute and convalescent COVID-19 samples. Sources were T cells, B-cell-depleted T cells, or PBMCs; the material itself was cDNA or gDNA.

Recovery among Cohort 3 donors was established by two negative PCRs, clearance, or symptom resolution. Germline V gene data show CDR1 as KGHDR and CDR2 as SFDVKD. The junction had 5 bases not matched to a gene; V was cut back by 5 bases and J by 6 bases. This CDR3 has 14 residues. Authors' methods: Reference gene primer amplification gave nucleated cell count estimates. The table came from immunoSEQ multiplex PCR; TCRdb's copy has only in-frame clones and leaves some out. That table is the source of V, J and clone size, and D and trimming were worked out from the DNA. The sample comprises 250,000 to 300,000 clones, roughly 89% of which are singletons, and roughly 1.9% rests with the top ten.

V usage is TRBV24-1 and J usage is TRBJ2-1; 8 bases align to TRBD2. The sequenced sample consisted of PBMCs or T cells enriched from blood (not recorded which). This receptor was obtained from a woman aged 55-70 years who had recovered from COVID-19. CDR3 residues: CATSVTGTSNEQFF. DNA of the CDR3: TGTGCCACCAGTGTAACCGGGACTAGCAATGAGCAGTTCTTC.